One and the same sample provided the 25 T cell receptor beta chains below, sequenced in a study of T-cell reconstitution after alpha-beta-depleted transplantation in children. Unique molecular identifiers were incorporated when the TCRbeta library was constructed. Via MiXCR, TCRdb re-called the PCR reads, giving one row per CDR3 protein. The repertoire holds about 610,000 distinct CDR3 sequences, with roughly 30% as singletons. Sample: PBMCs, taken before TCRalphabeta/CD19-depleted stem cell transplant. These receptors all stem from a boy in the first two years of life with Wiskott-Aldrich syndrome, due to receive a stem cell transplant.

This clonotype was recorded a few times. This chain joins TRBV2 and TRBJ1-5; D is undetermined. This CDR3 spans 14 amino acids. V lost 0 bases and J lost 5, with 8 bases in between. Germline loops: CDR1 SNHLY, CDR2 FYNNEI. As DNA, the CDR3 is TGTGCCAGCAGTGAAGCGCGTGTTGATCAGCCCCAGCATTTT. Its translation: CASSEARVDQPQHF.

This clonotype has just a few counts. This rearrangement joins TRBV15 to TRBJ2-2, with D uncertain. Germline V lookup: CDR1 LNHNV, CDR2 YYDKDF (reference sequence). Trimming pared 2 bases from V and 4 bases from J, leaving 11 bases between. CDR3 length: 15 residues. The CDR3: CATSRSRTFTGELFF. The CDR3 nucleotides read TGTGCCACCAGCAGATCCCGGACGTTCACCGGGGAGCTGTTTTTT.

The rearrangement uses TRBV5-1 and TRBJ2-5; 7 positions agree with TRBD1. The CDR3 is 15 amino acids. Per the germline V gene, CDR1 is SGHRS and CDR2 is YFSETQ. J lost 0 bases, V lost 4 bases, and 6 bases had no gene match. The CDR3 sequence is CASSVAGTDQETQYF. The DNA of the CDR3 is TGCGCCAGCAGCGTGGCTGGGACAGACCAAGAGACCCAGTACTTC.

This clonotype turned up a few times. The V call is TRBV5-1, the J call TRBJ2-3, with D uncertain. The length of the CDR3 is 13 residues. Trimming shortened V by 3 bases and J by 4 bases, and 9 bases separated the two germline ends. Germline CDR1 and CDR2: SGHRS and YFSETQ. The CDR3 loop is CASSSRTPDTQYF. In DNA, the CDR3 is TGCGCCAGCAGCTCCCGGACCCCAGATACGCAGTATTTT.

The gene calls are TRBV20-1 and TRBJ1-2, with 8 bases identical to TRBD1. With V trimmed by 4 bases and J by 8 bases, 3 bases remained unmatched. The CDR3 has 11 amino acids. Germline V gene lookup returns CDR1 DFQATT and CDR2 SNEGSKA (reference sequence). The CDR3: CSATRGPGYTF. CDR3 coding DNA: TGCAGTGCTACCAGGGGGCCAGGCTACACCTTC.

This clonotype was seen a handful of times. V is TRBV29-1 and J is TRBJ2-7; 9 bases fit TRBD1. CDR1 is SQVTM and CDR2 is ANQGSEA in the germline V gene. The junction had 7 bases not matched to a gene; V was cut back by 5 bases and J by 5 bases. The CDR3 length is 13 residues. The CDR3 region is CSVSGTGSNEQYF. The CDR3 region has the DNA TGCAGCGTTTCCGGGACAGGGAGTAACGAGCAGTACTTC.

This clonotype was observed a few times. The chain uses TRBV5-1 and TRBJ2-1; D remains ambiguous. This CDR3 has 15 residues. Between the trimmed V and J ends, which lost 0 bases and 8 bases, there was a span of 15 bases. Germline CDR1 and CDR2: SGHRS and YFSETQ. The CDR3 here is CASSLEGVGVHEQFF. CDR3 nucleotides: TGCGCCAGCAGCTTGGAAGGCGTTGGGGTTCATGAGCAGTTCTTC. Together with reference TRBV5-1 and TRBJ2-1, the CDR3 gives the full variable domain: KAGVTQTPRYLIKTRGQQVTLSCSPISGHRSVSWYQQTPGQGLQFLFEYFSETQRNKGNFPGRFSGRQFSNSRSEMNVSTLELGDSALYLCASSLEGVGVHEQFFGPGTRLTVL.

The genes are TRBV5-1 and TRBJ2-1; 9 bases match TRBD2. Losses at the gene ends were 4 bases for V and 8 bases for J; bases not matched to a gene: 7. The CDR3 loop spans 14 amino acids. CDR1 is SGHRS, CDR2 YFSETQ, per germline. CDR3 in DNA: TGCGCCAGCAGCAAAACCGCGGGGGGGGATGAGCAGTTCTTC. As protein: CASSKTAGGDEQFF.

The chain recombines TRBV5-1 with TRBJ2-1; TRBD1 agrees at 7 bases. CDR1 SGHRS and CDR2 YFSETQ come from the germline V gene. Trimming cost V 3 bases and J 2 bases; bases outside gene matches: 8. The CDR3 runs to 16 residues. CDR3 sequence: CASSSSFGTAYNEQFF. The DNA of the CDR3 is TGCGCCAGCAGCTCTTCTTTCGGGACAGCCTACAATGAGCAGTTCTTC.

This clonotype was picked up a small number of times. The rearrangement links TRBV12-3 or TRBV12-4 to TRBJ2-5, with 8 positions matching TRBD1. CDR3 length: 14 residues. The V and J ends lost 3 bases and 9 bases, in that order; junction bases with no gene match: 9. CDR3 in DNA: TGTGCCAGCAGTTTGGGGACAGGACCTTTTCCCCAGTACTTC. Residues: CASSLGTGPFPQYF.

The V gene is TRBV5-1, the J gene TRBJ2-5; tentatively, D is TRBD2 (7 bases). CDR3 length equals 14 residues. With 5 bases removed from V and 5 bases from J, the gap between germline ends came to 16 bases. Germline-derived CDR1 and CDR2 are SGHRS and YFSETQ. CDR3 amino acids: CASRERDMRETQYF. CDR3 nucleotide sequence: TGCGCCAGCAGGGAGCGGGACATGAGGGAGACCCAGTACTTC.

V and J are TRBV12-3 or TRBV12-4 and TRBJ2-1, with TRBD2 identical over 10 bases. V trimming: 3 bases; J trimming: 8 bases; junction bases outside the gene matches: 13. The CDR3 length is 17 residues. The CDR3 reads CASSFFRSSGRTDEQFF. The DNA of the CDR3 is TGTGCCAGCAGTTTCTTCCGATCTAGCGGGAGAACCGATGAGCAGTTCTTC.

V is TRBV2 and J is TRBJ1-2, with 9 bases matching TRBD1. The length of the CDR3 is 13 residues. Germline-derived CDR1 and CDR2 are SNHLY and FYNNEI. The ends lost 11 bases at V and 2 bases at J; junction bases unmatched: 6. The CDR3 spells CAGGGQGNYGYTF. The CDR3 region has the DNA TGTGCCGGGGGAGGACAGGGGAACTATGGCTACACCTTC. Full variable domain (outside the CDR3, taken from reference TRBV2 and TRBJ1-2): EPEVTQTPSHQVTQMGQEVILRCVPISNHLYFYWYRQILGQKVEFLVSFYNNEISEKSEIFDDQFSVERPDGSNFTLKIRSTKLEDSAMYFCAGGGQGNYGYTFGSGTRLTVV.

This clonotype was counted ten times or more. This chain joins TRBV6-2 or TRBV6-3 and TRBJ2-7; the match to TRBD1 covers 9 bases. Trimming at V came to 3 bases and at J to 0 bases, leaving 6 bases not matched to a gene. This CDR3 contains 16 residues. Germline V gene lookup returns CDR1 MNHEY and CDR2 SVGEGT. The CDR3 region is CASSYSTGGSSYEQYF. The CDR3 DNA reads TGTGCCAGCAGTTATTCGACAGGGGGAAGCTCCTACGAGCAGTACTTC.

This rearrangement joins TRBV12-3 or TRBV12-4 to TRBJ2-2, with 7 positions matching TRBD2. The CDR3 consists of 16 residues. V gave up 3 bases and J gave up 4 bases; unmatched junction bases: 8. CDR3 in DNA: TGTGCCAGCAGTTTCGGGCAGGGAGGGAGCACCGGGGAGCTGTTTTTT. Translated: CASSFGQGGSTGELFF.

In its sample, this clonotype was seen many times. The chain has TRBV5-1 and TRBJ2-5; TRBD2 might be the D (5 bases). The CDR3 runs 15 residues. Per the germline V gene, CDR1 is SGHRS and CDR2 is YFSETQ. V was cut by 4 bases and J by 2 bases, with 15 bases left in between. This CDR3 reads CASSPPARVQETQYF. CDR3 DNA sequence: TGCGCCAGCAGCCCCCCCGCGAGGGTGCAAGAGACCCAGTACTTC.

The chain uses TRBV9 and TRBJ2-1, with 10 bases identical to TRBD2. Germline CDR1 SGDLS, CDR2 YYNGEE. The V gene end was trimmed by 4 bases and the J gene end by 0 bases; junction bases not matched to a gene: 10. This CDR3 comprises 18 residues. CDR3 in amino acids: CASSPRTSGKYSYNEQFF. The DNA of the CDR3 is TGTGCCAGCAGCCCGAGGACTAGCGGAAAGTACTCCTACAATGAGCAGTTCTTC.

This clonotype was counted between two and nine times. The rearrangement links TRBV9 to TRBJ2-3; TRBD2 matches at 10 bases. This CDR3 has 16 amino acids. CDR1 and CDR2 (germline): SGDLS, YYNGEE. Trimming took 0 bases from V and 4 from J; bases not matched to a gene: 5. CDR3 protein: CASSVGTSGLADTQYF. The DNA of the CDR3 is TGTGCCAGCAGCGTAGGGACTAGCGGTCTGGCAGATACGCAGTATTTT.

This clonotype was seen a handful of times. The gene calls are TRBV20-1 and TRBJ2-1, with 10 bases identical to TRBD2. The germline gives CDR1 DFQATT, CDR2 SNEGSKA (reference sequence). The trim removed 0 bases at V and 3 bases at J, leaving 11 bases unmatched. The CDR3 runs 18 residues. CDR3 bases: TGCAGTGCTAGAGATCTTGGGCCTAGCGGGAGCCTCTACAATGAGCAGTTCTTC. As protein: CSARDLGPSGSLYNEQFF.

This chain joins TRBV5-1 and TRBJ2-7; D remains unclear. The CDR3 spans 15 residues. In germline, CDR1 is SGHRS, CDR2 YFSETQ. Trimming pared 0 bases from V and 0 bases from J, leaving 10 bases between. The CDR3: CASSLVGGPSYEQYF. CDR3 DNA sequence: TGCGCCAGCAGCTTGGTTGGCGGCCCCTCCTACGAGCAGTACTTC.

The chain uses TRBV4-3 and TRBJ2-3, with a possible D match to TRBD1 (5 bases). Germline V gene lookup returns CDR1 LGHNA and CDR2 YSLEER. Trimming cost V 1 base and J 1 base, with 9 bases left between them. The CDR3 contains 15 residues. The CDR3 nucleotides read TGCGCCAGCAGCCAAGGGTCCAGGGGCACAGATACGCAGTATTTT. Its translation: CASSQGSRGTDTQYF.

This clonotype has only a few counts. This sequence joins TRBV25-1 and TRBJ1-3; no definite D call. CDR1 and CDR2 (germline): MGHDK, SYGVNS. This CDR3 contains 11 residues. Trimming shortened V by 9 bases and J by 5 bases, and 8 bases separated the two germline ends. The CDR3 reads CARPGRNTIYF. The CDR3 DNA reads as TGTGCCAGACCTGGTCGAAACACCATATATTTT.

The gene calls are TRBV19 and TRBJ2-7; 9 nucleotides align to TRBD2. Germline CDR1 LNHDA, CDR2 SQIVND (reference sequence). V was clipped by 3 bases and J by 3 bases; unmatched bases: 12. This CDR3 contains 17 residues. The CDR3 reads CASSIPSGESSNYEQYF. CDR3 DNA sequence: TGTGCCAGTAGTATTCCTAGCGGGGAGTCATCGAACTACGAGCAGTACTTC.

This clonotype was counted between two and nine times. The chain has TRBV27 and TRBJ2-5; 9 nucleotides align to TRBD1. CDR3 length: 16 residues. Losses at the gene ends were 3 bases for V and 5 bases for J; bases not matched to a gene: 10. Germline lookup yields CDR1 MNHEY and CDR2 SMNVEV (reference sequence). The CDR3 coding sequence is TGTGCCAGCAGTTTCAGTAGAACAGGGGGCGCGGAGACCCAGTACTTC. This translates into CASSFSRTGGAETQYF.

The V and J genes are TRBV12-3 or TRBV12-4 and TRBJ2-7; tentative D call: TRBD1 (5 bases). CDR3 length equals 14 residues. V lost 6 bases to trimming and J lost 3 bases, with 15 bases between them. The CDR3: CASSRQMVGYEQYF. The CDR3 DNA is TGTGCCAGCAGCCGACAGATGGTGGGCTACGAGCAGTACTTC.